Following are 27 T cell receptor beta chains from one sample sequenced in a study of shared clonotypes between healthy human individuals. Clones were sequenced by immunoSEQ multiplex PCR, and TCRdb holds only the in-frame ones, with some missing. Here the sample spans about 600,000 clones, around 97% being singletons. Sequences were obtained from naive CD4+ T cells sorted from blood. Subset denoted: CD45RA+ positively selected. The receptors were gathered from a woman in her twenties or thirties in good health.

The chain joins TRBV5-1 to TRBJ2-3; 10 bases map to TRBD2. Germline V gene lookup returns CDR1 SGHRS and CDR2 YFSETQ. This CDR3 has 15 amino acids. V trimming: 4 bases; J trimming: 1 base; junction bases outside the gene matches: 3. The CDR3 protein is CASSGGTSGTDTQYF. The CDR3 coding sequence is TGCGCCAGCAGCGGGGGGACTAGCGGCACAGATACGCAGTATTTT.

This clone was found once. The gene calls are TRBV19 and TRBJ2-3, with TRBD2 matching over 13 bases. Germline CDR1 and CDR2: LNHDA and SQIVND (reference sequence). The CDR3 is made up of 15 amino acids. The V and J ends lost 6 bases and 5 bases, in that order; junction bases with no gene match: 5. The CDR3 reads CASRTSGRAKDTQYF. In nucleotides, the CDR3 is TGTGCCAGTAGAACTAGCGGGAGGGCCAAAGATACGCAGTATTTT.

The CDR3 DNA follows: TGTGCCAGCAGTGGGGGACTAGCGGGAGGTAGACTTTACAATGAGCAGTTCTTC. This codes for CASSGGLAGGRLYNEQFF. The chain combines TRBV6-1 with TRBJ2-1; TRBD2 agrees at 15 bases. The ends lost 4 bases at V and 4 bases at J; junction bases unmatched: 8. CDR1 is MNHNS and CDR2 is SASEGT in the germline V gene. The CDR3 runs to 18 residues.

The chain uses TRBV10-3 and TRBJ2-7, with D tentatively TRBD2 (6 bases). CDR3 length: 12 amino acids. Trimming stripped 10 bases from V and 5 bases from J, with 15 bases between. The germline V gene encodes CDR1 ENHRY and CDR2 SYGVKD. CDR3 protein: CATREEGHEQYF. DNA for the CDR3: TGTGCCACCCGTGAGGAGGGACACGAGCAGTACTTC.

This clone occurred once. This chain links TRBV6-5 with TRBJ1-1; D call uncertain. Trimming removed 4 bases at V and 4 bases at J, with 19 bases between. The CDR3 spans 16 residues. Germline V gives CDR1 MNHEY, CDR2 SVGAGI. The CDR3 here is CASSSGGRSKSTEAFF. As DNA, the CDR3 is TGTGCCAGCAGTTCTGGAGGGCGGTCAAAGAGCACTGAAGCTTTCTTT.

This clone appeared once. The chain uses TRBV18 and TRBJ2-7, with TRBD1 matching over 8 bases. Trimming cost V 2 bases and J 0 bases; bases outside gene matches: 6. CDR3 size: 16 residues. Per the germline V gene, CDR1 is KGHSH and CDR2 is LQKENI. The CDR3 coding sequence is TGTGCCAGCTCACCAGGATGGGGACAGGCCTCCTACGAGCAGTACTTC. Protein product: CASSPGWGQASYEQYF.

The rearrangement links TRBV5-6 to TRBJ2-5; tentatively, D is TRBD1 or TRBD2 (5 bases each). Germline V gene lookup returns CDR1 SGHDT and CDR2 YYEEEE. The CDR3 has 16 residues. Trimming shortened V by 3 bases and J by 4 bases, and 19 bases separated the two germline ends. The CDR3 loop is CASSYRTLQVVETQYF. The CDR3 DNA is TGTGCCAGCAGCTACCGGACTCTACAGGTCGTAGAGACCCAGTACTTC.

V usage is TRBV5-1 and J usage is TRBJ2-2; D is ambiguous. This CDR3 is 14 amino acids long. V shed 0 bases and J shed 4 bases, with 7 bases lying between them. In germline, CDR1 is SGHRS, CDR2 YFSETQ. CDR3 nucleotides: TGCGCCAGCAGCTTGGAAGTGGTCACCGGGGAGCTGTTTTTT. Amino acids: CASSLEVVTGELFF.

The CDR3 nucleotides are TGTGCCAGCAGCCAAATAGCGGGAGGGAGCGAGCAGTACTTC. Translation gives CASSQIAGGSEQYF. The chain combines TRBV7-2 with TRBJ2-7; 11 positions agree with TRBD2. CDR3 size: 14 residues. Germline values: CDR1 SGHTA, CDR2 FQGNSA. The junction had 6 bases not matched to a gene; V was cut back by 5 bases and J by 6 bases. Together with reference TRBV7-2 and TRBJ2-7, the CDR3 gives the full variable domain: GAGVSQSPSNKVTEKGKDVELRCDPISGHTALYWYRQSLGQGLEFLIYFQGNSAPDKSGLPSDRFSAERTGGSVSTLTIQRTQQEDSAVYLCASSQIAGGSEQYFGPGTRLTVT.

The J gene is TRBJ1-1, the V gene TRBV7-9; 7 positions agree with TRBD1. This CDR3 contains 16 residues. CDR1 SEHNR and CDR2 FQNEAQ come from the germline V gene (reference sequence). V shed 4 bases and J 0 bases; nucleotides not matched to a gene: 8. The CDR3 reads CASSSGQSGMNTEAFF. The CDR3 nucleotides are TGTGCCAGCAGCTCGGGACAGAGTGGAATGAACACTGAAGCTTTCTTT.

The genes are TRBV28 and TRBJ2-5; D is ambiguous. The end of the DNA fits TRBJ2-7 better, so the J call may be wrong. This CDR3 has 12 residues. Germline values: CDR1 MDHEN, CDR2 SYDVKM. The CDR3 loop reads CASSPTDYEQYF. CDR3 DNA: TGTGCCAGCAGCCCCACAGACTACGAGCAGTACTTC.

The chain joins TRBV6-5 to TRBJ1-2; 8 bases are a match to TRBD1. The ends lost 7 bases at V and 5 bases at J; junction bases unmatched: 9. The CDR3 has 14 residues. Germline CDR1 reads MNHEY; CDR2 reads SVGAGI. The CDR3 DNA sequence: TGTGCCAGCACTTTCACAGGGGGAAGTTATGGCTACACCTTC. It codes for CASTFTGGSYGYTF.

The V and J genes are TRBV27 and TRBJ2-7; 8 nucleotides align to TRBD2. CDR3 length: 14 amino acids. CDR1 is MNHEY, CDR2 SMNVEV, per germline (reference sequence). V was pared by 6 bases and J by 4 bases, with 8 bases of the junction left unmatched. The CDR3 reads CASSARGGRYEQYF. CDR3 coding DNA: TGTGCCAGCAGCGCCCGGGGCGGGAGGTACGAGCAGTACTTC.

The chain employs TRBV15 and TRBJ2-6; D assignment may be TRBD1 or TRBD2 (6 bases each). CDR1 and CDR2 (germline): LNHNV, YYDKDF (reference sequence). The ends were cut back, 0 bases at V and 4 bases at J, with 13 bases in the middle. There are 17 residues in the CDR3. In nucleotides, the CDR3 is TGTGCCACCAGCAGAGATCGGGGGCAGATAGGGGCCAACGTCCTGACTTTC. Residues: CATSRDRGQIGANVLTF.

There are a few counts of this clone. This rearrangement joins TRBV5-1 to TRBJ1-3; no firm D call. CDR1 SGHRS and CDR2 YFSETQ come from the germline V gene. V was trimmed by 2 bases and J by 2 bases, leaving 8 bases between them. The CDR3 has 14 residues. CDR3 sequence: CASSFNSPGNTIYF. The DNA for the CDR3 is TGCGCCAGCAGCTTTAACAGTCCTGGAAACACCATATATTTT.

The chain is built from TRBV27 and TRBJ2-5, with D perhaps matching TRBD2 (7 bases). Trimming cost V 6 bases and J 4 bases, with 15 bases left between them. Germline lookup yields CDR1 MNHEY and CDR2 SMNVEV (reference sequence). The CDR3 length is 14 residues. CDR3: CASSRRRGGETQYF. The CDR3 DNA follows: TGTGCCAGCAGCCGGAGGAGGGGGGGAGAGACCCAGTACTTC.

V gene TRBV5-1 combines with J gene TRBJ2-1; D unclear. This CDR3 contains 13 residues. Germline V lookup: CDR1 SGHRS, CDR2 YFSETQ. The ends were cut back, 0 bases at V and 8 bases at J, with 9 bases in the middle. The CDR3: CASSLVSGHEQFF. The CDR3 DNA reads TGCGCCAGCAGCTTGGTATCGGGCCATGAGCAGTTCTTC.

This clone was found once. This specimen includes other DNA sequences encoding the same CDR3. The V and J genes are TRBV19 and TRBJ1-5; 10 nucleotides match TRBD1. J was trimmed by 5 bases and V by 3 bases; bases with no gene match: 10. Germline V gene lookup returns CDR1 LNHDA and CDR2 SQIVND (reference sequence). The CDR3 spans 17 residues. The CDR3 coding sequence is TGTGCCAGTAGTATGGGATGGGCGGGACAGGGGTATCAGCCCCAGCATTTT. This gives the protein CASSMGWAGQGYQPQHF.

The V and J genes are TRBV4-2 and TRBJ2-1; 7 bases map to TRBD2. In germline, CDR1 is LGHNA, CDR2 YNFKEQ. The CDR3 runs to 16 residues. With V trimmed by 1 base and J by 8 bases, 11 bases remained unmatched. Here the CDR3 DNA reads TGTGCCAGCAGCCAAGTAGGAGGGAGGGGTGTAGATGAGCAGTTCTTC. It codes for CASSQVGGRGVDEQFF.

V usage is TRBV19 and J usage is TRBJ2-2, with D perhaps TRBD2 (5 bases). The CDR3 spans 12 residues. The V end was cut by 5 bases, the J end by 7 bases, with 8 bases between. The germline V gene encodes CDR1 LNHDA and CDR2 SQIVND (reference sequence). CDR3 nucleotides: TGTGCCAGTAGTGTCCGGGGCGGGGAGCTGTTTTTT. Amino acid sequence: CASSVRGGELFF.

This clone was observed a handful of times. V usage is TRBV6-1 and J usage is TRBJ2-7, with D maybe TRBD2 (5 bases). From germline, CDR1 is MNHNS and CDR2 SASEGT. The CDR3 covers 14 residues. V dropped 7 bases and J dropped 4 bases, with 17 bases sitting between them. Here the CDR3 reads CASTTTHSGYEQYF. CDR3 bases: TGTGCCAGCACTACGACCCACTCGGGGTACGAGCAGTACTTC.

The gene calls are TRBV19 and TRBJ2-7; TRBD2 aligns across 11 bases. The trim removed 6 bases at V and 6 bases at J, leaving 10 bases unmatched. CDR1 is LNHDA and CDR2 is SQIVND in the germline V gene (reference sequence). The CDR3 sequence is 15 residues long. CDR3 sequence: CASSLRLAGMTEQYF. DNA for the CDR3: TGTGCCAGTAGCCTTCGACTAGCGGGAATGACCGAGCAGTACTTC. The complete variable domain, with remaining parts taken from reference TRBV19 and TRBJ2-7, reads DGGITQSPKYLFRKEGQNVTLSCEQNLNHDAMYWYRQDPGQGLRLIYYSQIVNDFQKGDIAEGYSVSREKKESFPLTVTSAQKNPTAFYLCASSLRLAGMTEQYFGPGTRLTVT.

The chain employs TRBV18 and TRBJ2-1; TRBD1 aligns across 7 bases. The V segment lost 5 bases and the J segment 6 bases; nucleotides outside the gene matches: 10. The CDR3 totals 15 residues. CDR1 is KGHSH and CDR2 is LQKENI in the germline V gene. The CDR3 DNA is TGTGCCAGCTCAGCCATCGGGACAGAACTCAATGAGCAGTTCTTC. It translates to CASSAIGTELNEQFF.

V is TRBV18 and J is TRBJ1-4; 8 nucleotides line up with TRBD1. The V gene's germline CDR1 is KGHSH and CDR2 LQKENI. V shed 2 bases, J shed 7 bases, and the junction held 9 bases outside the gene matches. The length of the CDR3 is 16 residues. This CDR3 reads CASSPGGTGLGEKLFF. The CDR3 DNA sequence: TGTGCCAGCTCACCAGGAGGGACAGGTCTTGGTGAAAAACTGTTTTTT.

The rearrangement links TRBV28 to TRBJ2-3; D remains unclear. With 7 bases removed from V and 4 bases from J, the gap between germline ends came to 12 bases. The CDR3 spans 13 residues. Germline V gene lookup returns CDR1 MDHEN and CDR2 SYDVKM. The chain's CDR3 is CASKRDQADTQYF. The CDR3 coding sequence is TGTGCCAGCAAAAGGGATCAGGCAGATACGCAGTATTTT. Supplemented by reference TRBV28 and TRBJ2-3, the full variable domain reads DVKVTQSSRYLVKRTGEKVFLECVQDMDHENMFWYRQDPGLGLRLIYFSYDVKMKEKGDIPEGYSVSREKKERFSLILESASTNQTSMYLCASKRDQADTQYFGPGTRLTVL.

V gene TRBV5-1 combines with J gene TRBJ2-1; a possible D gene is TRBD1 (6 bases). Trimming cost V 4 bases and J 3 bases, with 20 bases left between them. From germline, CDR1 is SGHRS and CDR2 YFSETQ. This CDR3 region has 17 residues. The CDR3, as DNA: TGCGCCAGCAGCCCTAGGTCGGACAGAACGTTCTACAATGAGCAGTTCTTC. Protein product: CASSPRSDRTFYNEQFF.

The chain couples TRBV11-2 to TRBJ2-7; D uncertain. The CDR3 covers 12 residues. V gave up 5 bases and J gave up 7 bases, with 12 bases separating them. From germline, CDR1 is SGHAT and CDR2 FQNNGV. CDR3 residues: CASSRTTGEQYF. The CDR3 nucleotides read TGTGCCAGCAGCCGGACCACGGGTGAGCAGTACTTC.